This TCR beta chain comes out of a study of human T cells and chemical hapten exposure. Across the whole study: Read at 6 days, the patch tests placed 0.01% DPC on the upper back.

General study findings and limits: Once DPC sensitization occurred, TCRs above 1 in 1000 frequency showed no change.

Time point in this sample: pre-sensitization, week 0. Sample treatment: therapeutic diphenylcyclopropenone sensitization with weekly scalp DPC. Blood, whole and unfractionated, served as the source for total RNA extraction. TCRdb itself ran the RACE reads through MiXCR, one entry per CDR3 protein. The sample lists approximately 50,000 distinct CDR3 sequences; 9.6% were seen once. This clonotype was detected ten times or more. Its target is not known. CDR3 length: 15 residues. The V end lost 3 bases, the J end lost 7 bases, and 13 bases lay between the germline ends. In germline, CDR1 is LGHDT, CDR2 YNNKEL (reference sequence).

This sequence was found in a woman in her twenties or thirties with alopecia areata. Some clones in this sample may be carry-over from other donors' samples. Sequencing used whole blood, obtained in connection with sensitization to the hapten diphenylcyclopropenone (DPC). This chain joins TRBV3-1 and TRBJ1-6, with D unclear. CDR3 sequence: CASSQNHARNSPLHF. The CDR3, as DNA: TGTGCCAGCAGCCAGAATCATGCCCGGAATTCACCCCTCCACTTT.